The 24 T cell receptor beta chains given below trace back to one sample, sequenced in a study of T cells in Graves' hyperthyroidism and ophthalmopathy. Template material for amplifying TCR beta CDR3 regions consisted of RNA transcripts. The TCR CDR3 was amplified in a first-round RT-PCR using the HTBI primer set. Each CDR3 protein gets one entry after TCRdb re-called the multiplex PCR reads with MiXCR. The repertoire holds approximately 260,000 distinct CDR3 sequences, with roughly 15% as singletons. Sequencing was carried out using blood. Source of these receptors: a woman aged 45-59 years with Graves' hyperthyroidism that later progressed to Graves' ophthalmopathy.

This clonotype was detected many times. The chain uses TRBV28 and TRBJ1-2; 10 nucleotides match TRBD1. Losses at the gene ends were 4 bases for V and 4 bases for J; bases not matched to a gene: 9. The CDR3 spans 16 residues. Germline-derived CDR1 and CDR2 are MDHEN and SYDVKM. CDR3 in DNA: TGTGCCAGCAGTTCCCCCCCGGGACAGGGGTCCTATGGCTACACCTTC. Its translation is CASSSPPGQGSYGYTF.

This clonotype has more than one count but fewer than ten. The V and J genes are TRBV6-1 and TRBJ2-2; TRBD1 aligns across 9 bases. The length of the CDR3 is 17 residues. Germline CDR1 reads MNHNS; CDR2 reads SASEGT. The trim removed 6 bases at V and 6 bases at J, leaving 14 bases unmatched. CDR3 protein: CASRPRPGQGSAGELFF. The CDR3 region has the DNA TGTGCCAGCAGGCCACGACCGGGACAGGGTTCCGCCGGGGAGCTGTTTTTT.

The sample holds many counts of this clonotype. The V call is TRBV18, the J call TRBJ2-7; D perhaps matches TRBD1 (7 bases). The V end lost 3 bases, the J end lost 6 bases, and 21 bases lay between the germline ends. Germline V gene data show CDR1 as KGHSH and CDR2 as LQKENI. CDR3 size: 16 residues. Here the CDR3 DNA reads TGTGCCAGCTCACCGACGCAGCCCGGGACAGCGGGCGAGCAGTACTTC. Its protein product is CASSPTQPGTAGEQYF.

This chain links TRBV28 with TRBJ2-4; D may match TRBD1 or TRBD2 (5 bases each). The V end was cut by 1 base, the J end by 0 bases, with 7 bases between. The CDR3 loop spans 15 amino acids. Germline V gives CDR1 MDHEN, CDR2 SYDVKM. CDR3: CASSLSGTAKNIQYF. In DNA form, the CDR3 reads TGTGCCAGCAGTTTATCGGGGACAGCCAAAAACATTCAGTACTTC.

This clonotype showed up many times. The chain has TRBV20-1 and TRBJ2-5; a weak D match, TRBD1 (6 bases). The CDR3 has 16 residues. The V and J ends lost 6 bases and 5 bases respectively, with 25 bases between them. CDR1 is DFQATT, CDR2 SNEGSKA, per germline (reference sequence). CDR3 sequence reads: CSATGHAAGAAETQYF. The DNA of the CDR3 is TGCAGTGCCACCGGGCACGCGGCAGGGGCTGCGGAGACCCAGTACTTC.

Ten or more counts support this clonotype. CDR3 amino acids: CASSGPRYNEQFF. In nucleotides, the CDR3 is TGTGCCAGCAGCGGACCCCGGTACAATGAGCAGTTCTTC. The chain recombines TRBV2 with TRBJ2-1; D uncertain. CDR3 length: 13 amino acids. Germline V gene lookup returns CDR1 SNHLY and CDR2 FYNNEI. The germline V and J ends were trimmed by 6 bases and 4 bases, with 10 bases remaining between them.

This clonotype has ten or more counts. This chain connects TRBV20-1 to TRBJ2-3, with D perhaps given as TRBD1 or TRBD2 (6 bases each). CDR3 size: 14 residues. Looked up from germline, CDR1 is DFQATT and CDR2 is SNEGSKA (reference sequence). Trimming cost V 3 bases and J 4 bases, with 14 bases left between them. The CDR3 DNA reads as TGCAGTGCTAGGGGGCCGGGGGCCCCAGATACGCAGTATTTT. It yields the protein CSARGPGAPDTQYF.

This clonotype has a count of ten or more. As DNA, the CDR3 is TGTGCCAGCAGTGGATCTAGCGGGTTGGGCACCGGGGAGCTGTTTTTT. Its translation is CASSGSSGLGTGELFF. The chain links TRBV28 to TRBJ2-2; 8 nucleotides agree with TRBD2. The CDR3 is made up of 16 amino acids. CDR1 and CDR2 from the germline V gene are MDHEN and SYDVKM. After removal of 5 bases from V and 4 bases from J, the junction contained 9 bases not matched to a gene.

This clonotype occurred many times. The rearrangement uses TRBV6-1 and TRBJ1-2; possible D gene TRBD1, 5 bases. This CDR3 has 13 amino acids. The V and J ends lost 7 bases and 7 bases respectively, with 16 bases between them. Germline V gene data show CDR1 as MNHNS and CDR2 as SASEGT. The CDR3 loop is CASIIQGRFGYTF. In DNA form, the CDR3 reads TGTGCCAGCATTATCCAGGGCCGTTTTGGCTACACCTTC.

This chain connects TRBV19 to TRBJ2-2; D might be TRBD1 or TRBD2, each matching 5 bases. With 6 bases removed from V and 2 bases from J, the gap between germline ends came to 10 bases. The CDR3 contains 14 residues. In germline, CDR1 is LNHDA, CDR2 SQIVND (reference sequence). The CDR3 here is CASRGRFNTGELFF. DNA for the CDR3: TGTGCCAGTAGGGGACGTTTTAACACCGGGGAGCTGTTTTTT.

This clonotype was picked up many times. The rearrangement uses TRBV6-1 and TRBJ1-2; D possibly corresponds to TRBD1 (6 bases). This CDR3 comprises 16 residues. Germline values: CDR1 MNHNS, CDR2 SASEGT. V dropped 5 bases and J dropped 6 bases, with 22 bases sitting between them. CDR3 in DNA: TGTGCCAGCAGTTGGGACGGGACAACTACGCGGCATGGCTACACCTTC. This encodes CASSWDGTTTRHGYTF.

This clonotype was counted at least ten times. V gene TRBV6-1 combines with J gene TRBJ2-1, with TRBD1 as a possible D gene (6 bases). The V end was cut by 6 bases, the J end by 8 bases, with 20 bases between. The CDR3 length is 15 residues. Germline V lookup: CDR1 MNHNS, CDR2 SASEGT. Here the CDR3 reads CASSQTGRGKDEQFF. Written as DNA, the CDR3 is TGTGCCAGCAGCCAGACAGGCCGGGGTAAGGATGAGCAGTTCTTC.

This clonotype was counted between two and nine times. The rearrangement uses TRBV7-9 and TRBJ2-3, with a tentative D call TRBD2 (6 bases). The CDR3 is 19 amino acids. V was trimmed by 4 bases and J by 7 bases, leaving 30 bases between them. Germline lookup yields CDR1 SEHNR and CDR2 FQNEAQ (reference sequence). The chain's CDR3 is CASSSATGGPGRVSYTQYF. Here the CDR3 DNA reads TGTGCCAGCAGCTCCGCTACCGGGGGACCGGGTCGCGTATCTTATACGCAGTATTTT.

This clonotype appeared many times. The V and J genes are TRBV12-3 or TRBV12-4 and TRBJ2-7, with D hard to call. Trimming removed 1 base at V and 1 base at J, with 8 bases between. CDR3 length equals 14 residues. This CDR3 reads CASSLVPRSYEQYF. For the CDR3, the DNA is TGTGCCAGCAGTTTAGTACCTAGGTCCTACGAGCAGTACTTC.

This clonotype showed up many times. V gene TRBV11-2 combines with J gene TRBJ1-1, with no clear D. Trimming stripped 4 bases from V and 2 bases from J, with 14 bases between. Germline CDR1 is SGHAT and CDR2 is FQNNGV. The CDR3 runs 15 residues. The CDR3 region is CASSSEGLGNTEAFF. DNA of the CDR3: TGTGCCAGCAGCTCCGAAGGGCTTGGAAACACTGAAGCTTTCTTT.

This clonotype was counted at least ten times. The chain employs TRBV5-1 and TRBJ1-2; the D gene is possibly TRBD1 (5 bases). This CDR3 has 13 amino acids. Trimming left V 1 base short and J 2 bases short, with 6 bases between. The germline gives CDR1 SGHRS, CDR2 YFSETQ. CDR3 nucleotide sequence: TGCGCCAGCAGCTTGAGACAGAACTATGGCTACACCTTC. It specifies CASSLRQNYGYTF.

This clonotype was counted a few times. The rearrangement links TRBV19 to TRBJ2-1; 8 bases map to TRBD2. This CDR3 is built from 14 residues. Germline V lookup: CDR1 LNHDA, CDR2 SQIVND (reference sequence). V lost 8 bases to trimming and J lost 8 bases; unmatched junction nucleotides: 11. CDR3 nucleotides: TGTGCCAGTCGGTTAGCGGGAACTATCGATGAGCAGTTCTTC. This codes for CASRLAGTIDEQFF.

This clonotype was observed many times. The DNA for the CDR3 is TGTGCCAGCACCCCCCACTTGGGGAGCTCCTACAATGAGCAGTTCTTC. Protein: CASTPHLGSSYNEQFF. The J gene is TRBJ2-1, the V gene TRBV2; perhaps TRBD2 as D (5 bases). Germline V gives CDR1 SNHLY, CDR2 FYNNEI. There are 16 residues in the CDR3. The germline V and J ends were trimmed by 7 bases and 0 bases, with 16 bases remaining between them.

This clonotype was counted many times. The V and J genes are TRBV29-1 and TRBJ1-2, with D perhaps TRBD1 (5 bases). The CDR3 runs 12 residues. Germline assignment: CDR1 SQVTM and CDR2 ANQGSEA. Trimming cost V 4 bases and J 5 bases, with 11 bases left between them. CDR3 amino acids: CSVGDLRYGYTF. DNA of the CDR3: TGCAGCGTTGGGGACCTCCGTTATGGCTACACCTTC. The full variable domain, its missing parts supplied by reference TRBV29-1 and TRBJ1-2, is SAVISQKPSRDICQRGTSLTIQCQVDSQVTMMFWYRQQPGQSLTLIATANQGSEATYESGFVIDKFPISRPNLTFSTLTVSNMSPEDSSIYLCSVGDLRYGYTFGSGTRLTVV.

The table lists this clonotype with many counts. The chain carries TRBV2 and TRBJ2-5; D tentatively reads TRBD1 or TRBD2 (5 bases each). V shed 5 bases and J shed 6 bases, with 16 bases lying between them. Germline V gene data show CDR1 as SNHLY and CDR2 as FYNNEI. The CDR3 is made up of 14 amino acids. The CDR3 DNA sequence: TGTGCCAGCAGTCAGGATGGGACGGCGAAGACCCAGTACTTC. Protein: CASSQDGTAKTQYF. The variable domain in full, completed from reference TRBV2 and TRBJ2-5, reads EPEVTQTPSHQVTQMGQEVILRCVPISNHLYFYWYRQILGQKVEFLVSFYNNEISEKSEIFDDQFSVERPDGSNFTLKIRSTKLEDSAMYFCASSQDGTAKTQYFGPGTRLLVL.

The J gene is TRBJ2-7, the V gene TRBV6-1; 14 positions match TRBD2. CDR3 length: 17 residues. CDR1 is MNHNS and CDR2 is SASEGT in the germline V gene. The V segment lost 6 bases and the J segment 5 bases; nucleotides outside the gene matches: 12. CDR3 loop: CASSPPGGTSGRNEQYF. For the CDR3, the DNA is TGTGCCAGCAGCCCCCCTGGGGGGACTAGCGGGAGAAACGAGCAGTACTTC.

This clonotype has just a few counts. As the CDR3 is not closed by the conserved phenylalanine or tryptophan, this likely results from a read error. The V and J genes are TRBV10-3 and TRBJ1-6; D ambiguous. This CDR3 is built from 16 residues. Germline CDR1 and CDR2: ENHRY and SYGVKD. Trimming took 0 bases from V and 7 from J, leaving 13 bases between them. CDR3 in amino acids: CAISESTPQGNSPLHS. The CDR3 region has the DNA TGTGCCATCAGTGAGTCGACCCCTCAAGGGAATTCACCCCTCCACTCT.

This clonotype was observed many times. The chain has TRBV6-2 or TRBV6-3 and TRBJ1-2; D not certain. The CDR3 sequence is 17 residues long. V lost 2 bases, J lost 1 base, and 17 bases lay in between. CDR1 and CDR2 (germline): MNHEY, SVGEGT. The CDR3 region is CASSYLSSGRGNYGYTF. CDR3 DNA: TGTGCCAGCAGTTACCTCTCCTCGGGAAGAGGTAACTATGGCTACACCTTC.

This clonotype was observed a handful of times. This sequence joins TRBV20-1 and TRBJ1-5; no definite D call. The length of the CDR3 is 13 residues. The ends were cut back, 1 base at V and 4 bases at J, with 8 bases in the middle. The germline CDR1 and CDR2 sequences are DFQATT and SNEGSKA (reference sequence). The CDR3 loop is CSARVGWNQPQHF. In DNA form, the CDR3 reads TGCAGTGCTAGAGTAGGGTGGAATCAGCCCCAGCATTTT.